The next 12 T cell receptor beta chains were all read from a single sample in a study of kidney transplant recipient with SARS-CoV-2 infection. TCRdb called the reads again in MiXCR, with one record for every CDR3 protein. The data hold about 250,000 distinct CDR3 sequences, with roughly 26% observed a single time. Sequencing was performed on a blood sample, taken at baseline and between days 110 and 120 from a kidney transplant recipient. The receptors were sampled from a male patient aged 25-45 years who had COVID-19 and was a kidney transplant recipient. Some of these T cells may belong to the graft donor.

The genes are TRBV30 and TRBJ2-3, with 7 bases identical to TRBD1. Per the germline V gene, CDR1 is GTSNPN and CDR2 is SVGIG (reference sequence). This CDR3 has 18 amino acids. Germline trimming cut 0 bases from V and 5 bases from J; bases unmatched to any gene: 17. The CDR3 nucleotides read TGTGCCTGGAGTGTAGAGGGGACAGTGGGCTATTATGGAGATACGCAGTATTTT. Encoded protein: CAWSVEGTVGYYGDTQYF.

Of note for this clonotype: A read error may be the cause here, since a much bigger clone is one base away. This chain connects TRBV3-1 to TRBJ2-2; 7 bases agree with TRBD1. The CDR3 spans 15 residues. The germline gives CDR1 LGHDT, CDR2 YNNKEL (reference sequence). The CDR3 region has the DNA TGTGCCAGCAGCCAAGATGGGACAGCCATCGGGGAGCCGTTTTTT. Translated: CASSQDGTAIGEPFF.

As for this clonotype: This may arise from a read error, as a much more abundant clone is one base away. This sequence joins TRBV19 and TRBJ1-2, with D possibly TRBD1 on 5 matching bases. Germline V gives CDR1 LNHDA, CDR2 SQIVND (reference sequence). V lost 8 bases and J 4 bases, leaving 14 bases between the germline ends. The CDR3 is made up of 13 amino acids. The CDR3 bases are TGTGCCAGTTGCGACGGGGGTGGCTATGGCTACACCTTC. The encoded protein is CASCDGGGYGYTF.

This clonotype was recorded many times. The rearrangement links TRBV5-1 to TRBJ1-1; 8 bases are a match to TRBD1. Per germline, CDR1 SGHRS and CDR2 YFSETQ. This CDR3 has 14 residues. Trimming at V came to 4 bases and at J to 1 base, leaving 3 bases not matched to a gene. Here the CDR3 DNA reads TGCGCCAGCAGCCGGACAGGGACGAACACTGAAGCTTTCTTT. This sequence encodes CASSRTGTNTEAFF.

This clonotype was observed a handful of times. The chain is built from TRBV9 and TRBJ1-1, with 7 bases fitting TRBD1. V shed 7 bases and J 9 bases; nucleotides not matched to a gene: 12. Germline-derived CDR1 and CDR2 are SGDLS and YYNGEE. CDR3 length: 13 amino acids. The DNA of the CDR3 is TGTGCCAGCTCCGCAGGGGGGGAACAGAAAGCTTTCTTT. This sequence encodes CASSAGGEQKAFF.

Remarks on this clonotype: A much larger clone is a single base away; this may be a read error. The chain couples TRBV19 to TRBJ2-1; 8 bases are a match to TRBD1. Germline trimming cut 5 bases from V and 5 bases from J; bases unmatched to any gene: 5. The CDR3 extends over 14 amino acids. Germline loops: CDR1 LNHDA, CDR2 SQIVND (reference sequence). In nucleotides, the CDR3 is TGTGCCAGTAGTGAACGGACAGGGAACAATGAGCAGTTCTTC. This gives the protein CASSERTGNNEQFF. Based on the CDR3 plus reference TRBV19 and TRBJ2-1, the full variable domain is DGGITQSPKYLFRKEGQNVTLSCEQNLNHDAMYWYRQDPGQGLRLIYYSQIVNDFQKGDIAEGYSVSREKKESFPLTVTSAQKNPTAFYLCASSERTGNNEQFFGPGTRLTVL.

The sample holds many counts of this clonotype. The chain uses TRBV8-2 and TRBJ1-2. TRBV8-2 is deemed a pseudogene. The CDR3 loop spans 16 amino acids. The CDR3 is CGSKLDDSRKTYGYTF. CDR3 nucleotides: TGTGGCAGTAAACTGGATGATAGCCGAAAGACCTATGGCTACACCTTC.

This clonotype was counted many times. CDR3 in DNA: TGTGCTAGTGGTACCCATTTGGGTAGTAATTCACCCCTCCACTTT. Translated: CASGTHLGSNSPLHF. V gene TRBV12-5 combines with J gene TRBJ1-6; D ambiguous. Trimming took off 5 bases at V and 6 bases at J, with 14 bases between the two ends. In germline, CDR1 is LGHNT, CDR2 FRNRAP. The CDR3 consists of 15 residues.

Turning to this clonotype: This sequence may be a read error, since a much larger clone differs from it by one base. The chain links TRBV19 to TRBJ1-4, with 7 bases aligning to TRBD1. The CDR3 sequence is 15 residues long. Germline V gives CDR1 LNHDA, CDR2 SQIVND (reference sequence). Trimming cost V 4 bases and J 3 bases; bases outside gene matches: 5. The CDR3 loop reads CASSRRRGSNEKLFF. CDR3 in DNA: TGTGCCAGTAGTAGACGCAGGGGGTCTAATGAAAAACTGTTTTTT.

There are many counts of this clonotype. V is TRBV7-2 and J is TRBJ2-1; maybe TRBD2 (7 bases). This CDR3 comprises 15 residues. V was clipped by 1 base and J by 9 bases, with 16 bases between them. Germline CDR1 and CDR2: SGHTA and FQGNSA. The CDR3 sequence is CASSLVAVGGGEQFF. DNA of the CDR3: TGTGCCAGCAGCTTAGTAGCGGTAGGGGGGGGTGAGCAGTTCTTC.

In this sample, this clonotype turned up many times. The chain recombines TRBV7-6 with TRBJ1-4; D uncertain. This CDR3 has 15 amino acids. Trimming took 2 bases from V and 0 from J, leaving 7 bases between them. Germline lookup yields CDR1 SGHVS and CDR2 FNYEAQ. In DNA, the CDR3 is TGTGCCAGCAGCTTAACCCACGCAACTAATGAAAAACTGTTTTTT. Protein product: CASSLTHATNEKLFF.

This chain joins TRBV7-2 and TRBJ2-7; tentatively, D is TRBD1 or TRBD2 (5 bases each). The germline V gene encodes CDR1 SGHTA and CDR2 FQGNSA. CDR3 length equals 14 residues. Trimming removed 1 base at V and 0 bases at J, with 7 bases between. This CDR3 reads CASSLGGASYEQYF. The CDR3 DNA reads TGTGCCAGCAGCTTAGGAGGGGCCTCCTACGAGCAGTACTTC.